The 32 T cell receptor beta chains below all came from one sample that was sequenced in a study of blood T cell repertoires in COVID-19. TCRdb's copy holds only in-frame clones and misses some; the assay was immunoSEQ multiplex PCR. The data show around 130,000 clones, around 87% seen once. Sample: peripheral blood. Receptor source: a man in his 70s with active COVID-19.

The chain employs TRBV25-1 and TRBJ2-5; 11 nucleotides agree with TRBD1. V lost 6 bases and J lost 2; bases outside the gene matches: 11. Germline CDR1 is MGHDK and CDR2 is SYGVNS. The CDR3 runs 17 residues. CDR3 DNA: TGTGCCAGCAGCAAACAATCCGGGACAGGGGGACAAGAGACCCAGTACTTC. Encoded protein: CASSKQSGTGGQETQYF.

The chain employs TRBV9 and TRBJ1-3; the match to TRBD1 covers 7 bases. In germline, CDR1 is SGDLS, CDR2 YYNGEE. V was clipped by 4 bases and J by 4 bases; unmatched bases: 5. The CDR3 length is 14 residues. CDR3 sequence reads: CASSPTGDGNTIYF. The CDR3 coding sequence is TGTGCCAGCAGCCCCACAGGGGACGGAAACACCATATATTTT. Complete variable domain (other parts from reference TRBV9 and TRBJ1-3): DSGVTQTPKHLITATGQRVTLRCSPRSGDLSVYWYQQSLDQGLQFLIQYYNGEERAKGNILERFSAQQFPDLHSELNLSSLELGDSALYFCASSPTGDGNTIYFGEGSWLTVV.

J is TRBJ2-7 and V is TRBV9; 7 bases are shared with TRBD2. The CDR3 has 14 residues. Germline loops: CDR1 SGDLS, CDR2 YYNGEE. V gave up 3 bases and J gave up 4 bases; unmatched junction bases: 7. DNA of the CDR3: TGTGCCAGCAGCGGTACGGGAGCGGGATACGAGCAGTACTTC. Amino acids: CASSGTGAGYEQYF.

The chain combines TRBV28 with TRBJ1-2; D unresolved. The germline V and J ends were trimmed by 7 bases and 4 bases, with 19 bases remaining between them. The CDR3 spans 15 residues. Germline V CDR1 and CDR2: MDHEN, SYDVKM. The DNA of the CDR3 is TGTGCCAGCAACACCCCGGGTCCCATCCTCTATGGCTACACCTTC. Protein: CASNTPGPILYGYTF.

This rearrangement joins TRBV10-1 to TRBJ2-7; D is possibly TRBD2 (6 bases). CDR1 WNHNN and CDR2 SYGVQD come from the germline V gene (reference sequence). Trimming left V 3 bases short and J 2 bases short, with 29 bases between. CDR3 length: 20 amino acids. In DNA form, the CDR3 reads TGCGCCAGCAGTGATAGGAATTTGAAGCGGGTAGGCATTTTTACCTACGAGCAGTACTTC. Its protein product is CASSDRNLKRVGIFTYEQYF.

This chain connects TRBV19 to TRBJ1-1, with D possibly TRBD1 on 5 matching bases. V shed 9 bases and J shed 5 bases, with 13 bases lying between them. CDR1 LNHDA and CDR2 SQIVND come from the germline V gene (reference sequence). The CDR3 is made up of 12 amino acids. CDR3 sequence: CASGGSWTEAFF. The CDR3 bases are TGTGCCAGCGGGGGGAGTTGGACTGAAGCTTTCTTT.

The chain has TRBV3-1 (or the pseudogene TRBV3-2) and TRBJ2-2; D may be TRBD2 (6 bases). CDR1 LGHDT and CDR2 YNNKEL come from the germline V gene (reference sequence). Between the trimmed V and J ends, which lost 8 bases and 1 base, there was a span of 14 bases. This CDR3 contains 15 residues. The CDR3: CASAGPRGNTGELFF. The CDR3 DNA follows: TGTGCCAGCGCGGGACCTAGAGGGAACACCGGGGAGCTGTTTTTT.

The chain combines TRBV11-2 with TRBJ2-5; tentatively, D is TRBD1 (5 bases). The V gene's germline CDR1 is SGHAT and CDR2 FQNNGV. This CDR3 comprises 12 residues. V was trimmed by 2 bases and J by 4 bases, leaving 5 bases between them. CDR3 region: CASSLRGETQYF. DNA of the CDR3: TGTGCCAGCAGCTTAAGGGGAGAGACCCAGTACTTC.

The rearrangement joins TRBV19 to TRBJ2-2; possible D gene TRBD1, 5 bases. The CDR3 sequence is 16 residues long. Trimming took off 5 bases at V and 6 bases at J, with 19 bases between the two ends. CDR1 LNHDA and CDR2 SQIVND come from the germline V gene (reference sequence). In DNA form, the CDR3 reads TGTGCCAGTAGTCCCACAGGCTCAAGACAATCCGGGGAGCTGTTTTTT. Amino acid sequence: CASSPTGSRQSGELFF.

The gene calls are TRBV3-1 (or the pseudogene TRBV3-2) and TRBJ2-7; 9 bases fit TRBD2. V shed 4 bases and J 6 bases; nucleotides not matched to a gene: 1. This CDR3 has 12 residues. Germline V gives CDR1 LGHDT, CDR2 YNNKEL (reference sequence). In DNA, the CDR3 is TGTGCCAGCAGCCGGCGGGAGGGCGAGCAGTACTTC. Amino acids: CASSRREGEQYF.

The rearrangement links TRBV7-2 to TRBJ2-5, with D perhaps matching TRBD2 (5 bases). V lost 5 bases, J lost 4 bases, and 11 bases lay in between. The CDR3 is 13 amino acids. From germline, CDR1 is SGHTA and CDR2 FQGNSA. The CDR3 sequence: CASSEKLVETQYF. In DNA form, the CDR3 reads TGTGCCAGCAGCGAGAAACTAGTAGAGACCCAGTACTTC.

The genes are TRBV28 and TRBJ2-7; tentative D call: TRBD1 (5 bases). V lost 6 bases to trimming and J lost 2 bases, with 11 bases between them. CDR1 is MDHEN and CDR2 is SYDVKM in the germline V gene. The CDR3 is 13 residues long. CDR3 sequence (DNA): TGTGCCAGCAGAGCCAGGGTACCCTACGAGCAGTACTTC. It specifies CASRARVPYEQYF.

The chain is built from TRBV5-1 and TRBJ2-7; 11 nucleotides align to TRBD2. J lost 3 bases, V lost 5 bases, and 4 bases had no gene match. Germline CDR1 reads SGHRS; CDR2 reads YFSETQ. The CDR3 sequence is 14 residues long. CDR3 in amino acids: CASSIGTSGYEQYF. CDR3 bases: TGCGCCAGCAGTATCGGGACTAGCGGCTACGAGCAGTACTTC.

In this sample, this clone turned up once. The chain carries TRBV5-1 and TRBJ2-7; 9 nucleotides align to TRBD2. The CDR3 length is 15 residues. Germline V lookup: CDR1 SGHRS, CDR2 YFSETQ. V lost 0 bases to trimming and J lost 3 bases; unmatched junction nucleotides: 4. The chain's CDR3 is CASSLVAGGSYEQYF. The CDR3 bases are TGCGCCAGCAGCTTGGTCGCGGGGGGGAGCTACGAGCAGTACTTC.

The chain couples TRBV19 to TRBJ2-5, with D possibly being TRBD2 (7 bases). The germline CDR1 and CDR2 sequences are LNHDA and SQIVND (reference sequence). V was pared by 3 bases and J by 5 bases, with 16 bases between. CDR3 length: 15 residues. The CDR3 spells CASSMGAAGAETQYF. The CDR3 DNA reads TGTGCCAGTAGTATGGGGGCTGCGGGAGCGGAGACCCAGTACTTC.

CDR3 in amino acids: CAIRVGTEAFF. CDR3 coding DNA: TGTGCCATTCGGGTTGGCACTGAAGCTTTCTTT. The chain carries TRBV10-3 and TRBJ1-1; D remains ambiguous. The V gene lost 9 bases and the J gene lost 4 bases, with 9 bases spanning the gap. Looked up from germline, CDR1 is ENHRY and CDR2 is SYGVKD. The CDR3 sequence is 11 residues long.

The V and J genes are TRBV6-2 or TRBV6-3 and TRBJ2-3; 7 bases agree with TRBD2. The germline V gene encodes CDR1 MNHEY and CDR2 SVGEGT. This CDR3 has 13 residues. Losses at the gene ends were 4 bases for V and 10 bases for J; bases not matched to a gene: 8. In DNA form, the CDR3 reads TGTGCCAGCAGTTCTCGAGGGAGGGCGGCGCAGTATTTT. It translates to CASSSRGRAAQYF.

The CDR3 bases are TGCTCAGGGGTAGGTGCGACCTACGAGCAGTACTTC. Its translation: CSGVGATYEQYF. The J gene is TRBJ2-7, the V gene TRBV29-1, with D maybe TRBD1 (6 bases). This CDR3 comprises 12 residues. Germline V lookup: CDR1 SQVTM, CDR2 ANQGSEA.

The rearrangement uses TRBV18 and TRBJ2-1; 13 bases fit TRBD2. The CDR3 totals 15 residues. The germline V gene encodes CDR1 KGHSH and CDR2 LQKENI. V was pared by 2 bases and J by 9 bases, with 4 bases of the junction left unmatched. The CDR3 DNA sequence: TGTGCCAGCTCACCAGGACTAGCGGGAGCGACTGAGCAGTTCTTC. Translation gives CASSPGLAGATEQFF.

This chain's CDR3 is CASSVGENTEAFF. CDR3 nucleotide sequence: TGTGCCAGCAGCGTAGGAGAGAACACTGAAGCTTTCTTT. The chain couples TRBV9 to TRBJ1-1; the D is unclear. V lost 0 bases, J lost 1 base, and 4 bases lay in between. From germline, CDR1 is SGDLS and CDR2 YYNGEE. This CDR3 comprises 13 residues.

This chain connects TRBV5-1 to TRBJ1-2; tentative D call: TRBD1 (6 bases). CDR3 length equals 13 residues. CDR1 and CDR2 (germline): SGHRS, YFSETQ. V lost 4 bases and J 2 bases, leaving 9 bases between the germline ends. This chain's CDR3 is CASSPGTNYGYTF. Here the CDR3 DNA reads TGCGCCAGCAGCCCCGGGACAAACTATGGCTACACCTTC.

The chain links TRBV19 to TRBJ1-3, with a possible D match to TRBD1 (6 bases). V was pared by 8 bases and J by 0 bases, with 11 bases between. This CDR3 is built from 14 residues. Germline CDR1 reads LNHDA; CDR2 reads SQIVND (reference sequence). The CDR3 region has the DNA TGTGCCAGTTCGACAGGATCCTCTGGAAACACCATATATTTT. This sequence encodes CASSTGSSGNTIYF.

Only one count was recorded for this clone. The genes are TRBV2 and TRBJ2-3, with 7 bases matching TRBD1. This CDR3 spans 15 amino acids. In germline, CDR1 is SNHLY, CDR2 FYNNEI. Germline trimming cut 4 bases from V and 3 bases from J; bases unmatched to any gene: 7. CDR3 amino acids: CASSAIGGSTDTQYF. The CDR3 DNA sequence: TGTGCCAGCAGTGCTATAGGGGGCTCAACAGATACGCAGTATTTT.

On this clone itself: Distinct nucleotide sequences in the sample also encode this CDR3. The chain joins TRBV19 to TRBJ2-3; 8 bases are a match to TRBD2. V shed 6 bases and J 1 base; nucleotides not matched to a gene: 3. The CDR3 contains 14 residues. Germline V lookup: CDR1 LNHDA, CDR2 SQIVND (reference sequence). The DNA for the CDR3 is TGTGCCAGTAGACCGGGACTAGGCACAGATACGCAGTATTTT. This codes for CASRPGLGTDTQYF.

The V call is TRBV7-3, the J call TRBJ1-1; TRBD1 matches at 8 bases. Looked up from germline, CDR1 is SGHTA and CDR2 is FQGTGA. The CDR3 extends over 14 amino acids. Trimming took 6 bases from V and 3 from J; bases not matched to a gene: 6. CDR3 in amino acids: CASSMGQADTEAFF. The CDR3 DNA sequence: TGTGCCAGCAGTATGGGACAGGCAGACACTGAAGCTTTCTTT.

This clone came up once. In DNA, the CDR3 is TGTGCCAGCAGCACAATGGGACTAGCGGGAGCTAGTGAGCAGTTCTTC. Protein: CASSTMGLAGASEQFF. The chain carries TRBV7-9 and TRBJ2-1; TRBD2 agrees at 14 bases. This CDR3 has 16 amino acids. V lost 5 bases and J lost 9; bases outside the gene matches: 9. Germline V gene lookup returns CDR1 SEHNR and CDR2 FQNEAQ (reference sequence).

The CDR3 DNA sequence: TGTGCCAGCAGTTCCCATGGACTAGCGGGAGGTGTATACGAGCAGTACTTC. The encoded protein is CASSSHGLAGGVYEQYF. V gene TRBV28 combines with J gene TRBJ2-7; 14 nucleotides agree with TRBD2. Unmatched junction bases numbered 9, after V lost 4 bases and J lost 4 bases. This CDR3 is built from 17 residues. CDR1 is MDHEN, CDR2 SYDVKM, per germline.

The chain uses TRBV2 and TRBJ2-7, with D possibly TRBD1 on 6 matching bases. V shed 1 base and J shed 4 bases, with 23 bases lying between them. The CDR3 loop spans 18 amino acids. Per the germline V gene, CDR1 is SNHLY and CDR2 is FYNNEI. CDR3: CASSEGTAAPFPKYEQYF. Here the CDR3 DNA reads TGTGCCAGCAGTGAAGGGACAGCCGCACCGTTCCCCAAGTACGAGCAGTACTTC. Combining the CDR3 with reference TRBV2 and TRBJ2-7 gives the whole variable domain EPEVTQTPSHQVTQMGQEVILRCVPISNHLYFYWYRQILGQKVEFLVSFYNNEISEKSEIFDDQFSVERPDGSNFTLKIRSTKLEDSAMYFCASSEGTAAPFPKYEQYFGPGTRLTVT.

J is TRBJ1-1 and V is TRBV15; D call uncertain. Germline CDR1 and CDR2: LNHNV and YYDKDF (reference sequence). The CDR3 spans 14 residues. The ends were cut back, 0 bases at V and 1 base at J, with 6 bases in the middle. CDR3 coding DNA: TGTGCCACCAGCAGAGACAGATCGAACACTGAAGCTTTCTTT. As protein: CATSRDRSNTEAFF.

The chain joins TRBV28 to TRBJ1-1, with no clear D. The CDR3 contains 17 residues. The germline V gene has CDR1 MDHEN and CDR2 SYDVKM. The germline V and J ends were trimmed by 4 bases and 1 base, with 19 bases remaining between them. The CDR3 sequence is CASSSLSGGSRNTEAFF. For the CDR3, the DNA is TGTGCCAGCAGTTCCCTTTCTGGCGGGTCCCGGAACACTGAAGCTTTCTTT.

This chain uses TRBV18 with TRBJ2-7; TRBD2 matches at 10 bases. The ends lost 1 base at V and 6 bases at J; junction bases unmatched: 0. This CDR3 contains 13 residues. The germline V gene has CDR1 KGHSH and CDR2 LQKENI. The CDR3 region has the DNA TGTGCCAGCTCACCACTAGCGGGAGGCGAGCAGTACTTC. Its translation is CASSPLAGGEQYF.

The chain employs TRBV18 and TRBJ1-1; the D is unclear. Germline loops: CDR1 KGHSH, CDR2 LQKENI. V lost 2 bases and J 10 bases, leaving 26 bases between the germline ends. The CDR3 has 17 amino acids. In nucleotides, the CDR3 is TGTGCCAGCTCACCATTGTTAACCTCGGACGGGGAAGGAAGAGCTTTCTTT. This sequence encodes CASSPLLTSDGEGRAFF.